This T cell receptor beta chain was recovered during a study of vaccination effects on CD4 cells after COVID-19. This clone was found a few times. Its specificity is unknown. Before any sequencing was done, the ViraFEST assay used viral peptide pools to expand antigen-specific CD4+ T cells. Following 10 days of culture, CD4+ T cells were isolated. There are 12 residues in the CDR3. Germline V gene sequence: CDR1 WSHSY, CDR2 SAAADI. Deletions cut 6 bases from V and 6 bases from J, with 12 bases between. Sequencing used immunoSEQ multiplex PCR; TCRdb keeps in-frame clones, though not all of them. The sample yields about 79,000 clones, around four fifths seen once.

The material sequenced was CD4+ T cells from PBMCs cultured with HCoV-229E spike peptides, taken before COVID-19 vaccination. This clonotype was obtained from a human donor who received a COVID-19 vaccine. The chain combines TRBV10-2 with TRBJ2-7; D assignment may be TRBD1 or TRBD2 (5 bases each). The CDR3 bases are TGCGCCAGCAGAGCAGGGACCTCCGAGCAGTACGTC. Its translation is CASRAGTSEQYV.